This T cell receptor (beta chain) appears in the sequencing data of a study of cytomegalovirus exposure and HLA in healthy donors. General study results and limits: Presence/absence results assume similar sequencing depth per donor, which may not hold.

From germline, CDR1 is SGHTA and CDR2 FQGTGA. The CDR3 spans 12 residues. V lost 5 bases, J lost 4 bases, and 5 bases lay in between. For this clone: The antigen is not known.

The PCR contained 60 Vbeta and 13 Jbeta primers. Profiling relied on immunoSEQ multiplex PCR, and the TCRdb table lists in-frame clones only, not all of them. The sample holds roughly 190,000 clones, about 76% seen once. The sequenced sample was PBMCs. The origin of this receptor is a woman in her forties or fifties in good health and CMV-seronegative. The V call is TRBV7-3, the J call TRBJ2-2; D ambiguous. CDR3 coding DNA: TGTGCCAGCAGCCTATCCACCGGGGAGCTGTTTTTT. The encoded protein is CASSLSTGELFF.